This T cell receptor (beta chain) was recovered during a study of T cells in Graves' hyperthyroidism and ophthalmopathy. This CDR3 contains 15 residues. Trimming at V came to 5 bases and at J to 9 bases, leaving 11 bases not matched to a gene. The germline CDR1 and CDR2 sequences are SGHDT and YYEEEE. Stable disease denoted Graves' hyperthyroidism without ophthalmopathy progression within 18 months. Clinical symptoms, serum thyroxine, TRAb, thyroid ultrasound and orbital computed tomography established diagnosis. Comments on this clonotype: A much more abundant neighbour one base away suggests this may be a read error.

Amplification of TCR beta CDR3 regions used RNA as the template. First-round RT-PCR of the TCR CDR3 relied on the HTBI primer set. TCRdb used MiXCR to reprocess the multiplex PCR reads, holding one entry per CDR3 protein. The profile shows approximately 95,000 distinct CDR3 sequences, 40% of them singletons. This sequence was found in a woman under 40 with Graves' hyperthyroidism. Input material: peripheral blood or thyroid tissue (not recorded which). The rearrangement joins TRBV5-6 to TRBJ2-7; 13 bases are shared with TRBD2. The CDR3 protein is CASSSWTSGSFRQYF. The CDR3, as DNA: TGTGCCAGCAGTTCCTGGACTAGCGGGAGTTTCAGGCAGTACTTC.